The 25 T cell receptor beta chains listed next were all sequenced from one sample in a study of blood T cells in healthy people across ages. Next came a second PCR, run for 7 to 11 cycles, which used a sample-barcoded 5' primer along with a J-beta primer mix. TCRdb itself ran the 5' RACE reads through MiXCR, one entry per CDR3 protein. The sample records hundreds of thousands of distinct CDR3 sequences, around 41% being singletons. Sequenced material: blood. Receptors originate from a man aged 80 or over in good health.

Only a few counts were recorded for this clonotype. The rearrangement joins TRBV9 to TRBJ2-1, with TRBD2 matching over 8 bases. V lost 1 base, J lost 4 bases, and 16 bases stayed unmatched. This CDR3 has 19 amino acids. Germline assignment: CDR1 SGDLS and CDR2 YYNGEE. The CDR3 loop is CASSVSPLVGTRLYNEQFF. The CDR3 DNA is TGTGCCAGCAGCGTATCCCCCTTGGTCGGGACTAGGCTTTACAATGAGCAGTTCTTC.

This clonotype occurred a few times. The chain links TRBV5-6 to TRBJ2-7; TRBD1 matches at 7 bases. V gave up 0 bases and J gave up 0 bases; unmatched junction bases: 9. The CDR3 is 17 residues long. In germline, CDR1 is SGHDT, CDR2 YYEEEE. The CDR3 region is CASSLELGTASSYEQYF. CDR3 nucleotides: TGTGCCAGCAGCTTGGAATTGGGGACAGCCAGCTCCTACGAGCAGTACTTC.

This clonotype was seen only a few times. This chain joins TRBV7-3 and TRBJ2-6; 7 bases are a match to TRBD2. Germline-derived CDR1 and CDR2 are SGHTA and FQGTGA. CDR3 length equals 17 residues. V lost 5 bases to trimming and J lost 4 bases; unmatched junction nucleotides: 11. The CDR3 sequence: CASSRGGPTLGANVLTF. The CDR3, as DNA: TGTGCCAGCAGCCGGGGAGGGCCAACTCTGGGGGCCAACGTCCTGACTTTC. Based on the CDR3 plus reference TRBV7-3 and TRBJ2-6, the full variable domain is GAGVSQTPSNKVTEKGKYVELRCDPISGHTALYWYRQSLGQGPEFLIYFQGTGAADDSGLPNDRFFAVRPEGSVSTLKIQRTERGDSAVYLCASSRGGPTLGANVLTFGAGSRLTVL.

This sequence joins TRBV5-6 and TRBJ2-7; D gene unclear. CDR3 length: 14 residues. The V end was cut by 2 bases, the J end by 0 bases, with 9 bases between. Germline lookup yields CDR1 SGHDT and CDR2 YYEEEE. This CDR3 is CASSFDTLSYEQYF. The CDR3 DNA reads as TGTGCCAGCAGCTTTGACACACTCTCCTACGAGCAGTACTTC.

V and J are TRBV27 and TRBJ2-5; D is undetermined. The CDR3 totals 15 residues. CDR1 is MNHEY and CDR2 is SMNVEV in the germline V gene (reference sequence). The germline V and J ends were trimmed by 0 bases and 5 bases, with 13 bases remaining between them. The CDR3 reads CASSLSRLVSETQYF. The CDR3, as DNA: TGTGCCAGCAGTTTATCCCGTCTTGTCTCGGAGACCCAGTACTTC.

About this clonotype itself: This may come from a read error, since a much larger clone is one base off. This chain uses TRBV6-2 or TRBV6-3 with TRBJ2-4, with 14 bases that match TRBD2. Germline assignment: CDR1 MNHEY and CDR2 SVGEGT. CDR3 length: 21 amino acids. CDR3 amino acids: CTSSYPTSKGLAGGAKNIQYF. The DNA of the CDR3 is TGTACCAGCAGTTACCCGACTAGCAAAGGACTAGCGGGAGGAGCCAAAAACATTCAGTACTTC.

This clonotype was seen a few times. This chain links TRBV27 with TRBJ1-6; D gene uncertain. There are 14 residues in the CDR3. Deletions cut 3 bases from V and 9 bases from J, with 12 bases between. The germline V gene encodes CDR1 MNHEY and CDR2 SMNVEV (reference sequence). CDR3 residues: CASSLQVTGSPLHF. For the CDR3, the DNA is TGTGCCAGCAGTTTGCAGGTTACCGGTTCACCCCTCCACTTT.

This clonotype was detected many times. This CDR3 reads CASTEPGTGISNQPQHF. The CDR3 nucleotides read TGTGCCAGCACCGAACCCGGGACAGGGATTAGCAATCAGCCCCAGCATTTT. The gene calls are TRBV6-2 or TRBV6-3 and TRBJ1-5, with TRBD1 matching 9 bases. After removal of 7 bases from V and 0 bases from J, the junction contained 10 bases not matched to a gene. The CDR3 has 17 amino acids. The V gene's germline CDR1 is MNHEY and CDR2 SVGEGT.

This clonotype was observed a handful of times. J is TRBJ2-4 and V is TRBV20-1, with a weak D call TRBD2 (6 bases). The J call is in doubt because the DNA end fits TRBJ2-5 better. Germline-derived CDR1 and CDR2 are DFQATT and SNEGSKA (reference sequence). The CDR3 loop spans 14 amino acids. The CDR3 protein is CSARFSRESETQYF. CDR3 DNA sequence: TGCAGTGCTAGATTCTCCCGGGAGAGCGAGACCCAGTACTTC.

Concerning this clonotype itself: A much more abundant neighbour one base away suggests this may be a read error. This chain connects TRBV7-2 to TRBJ2-7; D call uncertain. The CDR3 length is 13 residues. Germline V lookup: CDR1 SGHTA, CDR2 FQGNSA. The V end was cut by 5 bases, the J end by 4 bases, with 12 bases between. The CDR3 nucleotides read TGTGCCAGCAGCATCGACGTGCAGTACGAGCAGTACTTC. Translating gives CASSIDVQYEQYF.

This clonotype showed up just a few times. This chain connects TRBV27 to TRBJ1-6; no definite D call. Deletions cut 3 bases from V and 8 bases from J, with 11 bases between. CDR3 length equals 14 residues. The V gene's germline CDR1 is MNHEY and CDR2 SMNVEV (reference sequence). The CDR3 DNA sequence: TGTGCCAGCAGTTTCCTCCCCGGGGATTCACCCCTCCACTTT. Its translation: CASSFLPGDSPLHF.

This clonotype has ten or more counts. This sequence joins TRBV6-2 or TRBV6-3 and TRBJ2-1; 10 nucleotides match TRBD2. Trimming at V came to 5 bases and at J to 6 bases, leaving 7 bases not matched to a gene. The CDR3 is made up of 15 amino acids. Germline CDR1 and CDR2: MNHEY and SVGEGT. CDR3: CASSRTSGRVNEQFF. DNA of the CDR3: TGTGCCAGCAGTCGGACTAGCGGAAGGGTCAATGAGCAGTTCTTC.

The sample holds many counts of this clonotype. This chain links TRBV7-6 with TRBJ1-2; D uncertain. Germline lookup yields CDR1 SGHVS and CDR2 FNYEAQ. The CDR3 consists of 15 residues. The V end lost 0 bases, the J end lost 3 bases, and 11 bases lay between the germline ends. CDR3 in DNA: TGTGCCAGCAGCTTAGCGCGGACCGCCGACTATGGCTACACCTTC. It is translated as CASSLARTADYGYTF.

The J gene is TRBJ2-7, the V gene TRBV6-1, with TRBD1 matching 12 bases. Germline V gene lookup returns CDR1 MNHNS and CDR2 SASEGT. The V gene end was trimmed by 10 bases and the J gene end by 1 base; junction bases not matched to a gene: 17. The CDR3 has 18 amino acids. The CDR3, as DNA: TGTGCCACCCAACCGGGACAGGGGGCCGTCGGGGGATCCTACGAGCAGTACTTC. Translation gives CATQPGQGAVGGSYEQYF.

On this clonotype: One end of the junction fails to match germline, which may point to a read error. The rearrangement joins TRBV25-1 to TRBJ2-2, with D perhaps matching TRBD1 or TRBD2 (5 bases each). The CDR3 has 13 amino acids. Germline CDR1 is MGHDK and CDR2 is SYGVNS. CDR3 sequence (DNA): TGTGCCAGCATGAAGGGGAACACCGGGGAGCCGTTTTTT. It yields the protein CASMKGNTGEPFF.

There are a few counts of this clonotype. The genes are TRBV10-3 and TRBJ1-1; possibly TRBD1 for D (5 bases). The ends were cut back, 4 bases at V and 1 base at J, with 10 bases in the middle. The germline gives CDR1 ENHRY, CDR2 SYGVKD. This CDR3 spans 14 amino acids. CDR3: CAISGGGSNTEAFF. The CDR3 DNA is TGTGCCATCAGTGGGGGGGGATCGAACACTGAAGCTTTCTTT.

The genes are TRBV20-1 and TRBJ2-3; D not resolved. CDR3 size: 15 residues. Germline CDR1 DFQATT, CDR2 SNEGSKA (reference sequence). The germline V and J ends were trimmed by 0 bases and 1 base, with 11 bases remaining between them. The CDR3 region is CSARDGRTRTDTQYF. The CDR3 DNA follows: TGCAGTGCTAGAGATGGTAGGACCCGCACAGATACGCAGTATTTT.

The gene calls are TRBV7-2 and TRBJ1-2, with D maybe TRBD1 (5 bases). The CDR3 loop spans 12 amino acids. V gave up 8 bases and J gave up 5 bases, with 12 bases separating them. Germline assignment: CDR1 SGHTA and CDR2 FQGNSA. The CDR3 is CASGPRQYGYTF. As DNA, the CDR3 is TGTGCCAGCGGCCCGCGACAGTATGGCTACACCTTC.

This chain uses TRBV28 with TRBJ2-7; TRBD2 aligns across 7 bases. The germline V gene encodes CDR1 MDHEN and CDR2 SYDVKM. The CDR3 runs to 14 residues. V lost 8 bases and J lost 4; bases outside the gene matches: 11. This CDR3 is CASGKAGPKYEQYF. The CDR3 coding sequence is TGTGCCAGCGGAAAAGCGGGACCTAAGTACGAGCAGTACTTC.

V gene TRBV2 combines with J gene TRBJ2-7, with D possibly matching TRBD2 (7 bases). This CDR3 has 14 amino acids. Germline CDR1 SNHLY, CDR2 FYNNEI. The V gene lost 4 bases and the J gene lost 4 bases, with 14 bases spanning the gap. The DNA of the CDR3 is TGTGCCAGCAGTGTTGGGAGGGGGTTGTACGAGCAGTACTTC. It specifies CASSVGRGLYEQYF.

J is TRBJ2-1 and V is TRBV11-3; 12 bases are shared with TRBD1. Germline-derived CDR1 and CDR2 are SGHNT and YENEEA. The J segment lost 7 bases and the V segment lost 5 bases, leaving 9 bases of the junction unmatched. This CDR3 has 16 amino acids. The CDR3 DNA is TGTGCCAGCAGCCCAAGGGGGGGACAGGGGGCGAATGAGCAGTTCTTC. Translation: CASSPRGGQGANEQFF.

With respect to this clonotype: A much bigger clone sits one base away, suggesting this may be a read error. The gene calls are TRBV29-1 and TRBJ2-1, with D possibly matching TRBD1 (6 bases). The DNA end is a closer match to TRBJ2-7, so the J assignment may be wrong. Per germline, CDR1 SQVTM and CDR2 ANQGSEA. The CDR3 is 12 amino acids. The CDR3 DNA follows: TGCAGCGCCGAGGCAGGGGCAAATGAGCAGTACTTC. Amino acids: CSAEAGANEQYF.

This clonotype was observed many times. The V and J genes are TRBV29-1 and TRBJ2-3; tentatively, D is TRBD2 (5 bases). V lost 4 bases to trimming and J lost 5 bases, with 7 bases between them. Germline assignment: CDR1 SQVTM and CDR2 ANQGSEA. The CDR3 contains 11 residues. The CDR3 DNA reads as TGCAGCGTTGGTCGGGGAGATACGCAGTATTTT. Protein sequence: CSVGRGDTQYF.

This clonotype has a handful of counts. J is TRBJ2-4 and V is TRBV7-9; D might be TRBD2 (6 bases). This CDR3 is 16 amino acids long. The germline V and J ends were trimmed by 1 base and 13 bases, with 23 bases remaining between them. Germline V gene lookup returns CDR1 SEHNR and CDR2 FQNEAQ (reference sequence). CDR3 in amino acids: CASSLVSGRSGGEQYF. The DNA for the CDR3 is TGTGCCAGCAGCTTAGTTTCCGGACGTAGTGGAGGGGAGCAGTACTTC.

V usage is TRBV20-1 and J usage is TRBJ1-6; TRBD1 might be the D (6 bases). The ends were cut back, 6 bases at V and 5 bases at J, with 17 bases in the middle. Germline V lookup: CDR1 DFQATT, CDR2 SNEGSKA (reference sequence). The CDR3 is made up of 15 amino acids. The CDR3: CSARGPGRNNSPLHF. DNA for the CDR3: TGCAGTGCCAGGGGACCGGGACGGAATAATTCACCCCTCCACTTT.